Listed below are T cell receptor beta chains from one sample, sequenced in a study of T-cell memory formation after mild COVID-19. Via MiXCR, TCRdb re-called the 5' RACE reads, giving one row per CDR3 protein. The table shows approximately 210,000 distinct CDR3 sequences, with about 27% occurring only once. Sample: PBMCs or a T cell subset sorted from them (not recorded which). These receptors all come from an adult woman who had mild COVID-19 (a few samples of this study predate the infection). Cell type and time point are not known. The CDR3 runs from the conserved cysteine through the conserved F or W. Fields, in order: V gene, J gene, clone size, CDR3 protein. Size tells how often a clone was seen (once, few, many) or the class of an expanded clone, and some rows leave it out.

TRBV2,TRBJ2-7,.,CASRKRESSYEQYF
TRBV5-4,TRBJ2-5,.,CASSLGLAGPPGETQYF
TRBV20-1,TRBJ2-1,.,CSARDRRAGVYNEQFF
TRBV24-1,TRBJ2-3,few,CATSDFDNSGDKDTQYF
TRBV5-1,TRBJ2-3,.,CASSLAGAGADTQYF
TRBV6-2/TRBV6-3,TRBJ2-7,.,CASSDPGPTSYEQYF
TRBV28,TRBJ1-2,.,CASTSRQGNYGYTF
TRBV7-9,TRBJ2-5,.,CASSSLAGGPGETQYF
TRBV5-1,TRBJ1-5,.,CASSPGTAESNQPQHF
TRBV12-3/TRBV12-4,TRBJ2-3,.,CASSPSGGSDTQYF
TRBV18,TRBJ2-1,few,CASSPPASGGEQFF
TRBV6-5,TRBJ2-7,.,CASSRQDSYEQYF
TRBV12-3/TRBV12-4,TRBJ1-5,.,CASSQTVYSNQPQHF
TRBV6-5,TRBJ2-6,few,CASSYGPGGPSFSGANVLTF
TRBV15,TRBJ2-1,.,CATSNLAGSYNEQFF
TRBV4-1,TRBJ2-7,.,CASSQEAGGGSYEQYF
TRBV21-1,TRBJ2-7,.,CASSSPLEGGANEQYF
TRBV3-1,TRBJ2-7,.,CASSQGATYEQYF
TRBV9,TRBJ2-7,.,CASSAGTSSAYEQYF
TRBV2,TRBJ1-1,few,CASSGQPPNTEAFF
TRBV20-1,TRBJ1-5,once,CSAREEGGYSNQPQHF
TRBV25-1,TRBJ2-7,.,CASSTRVGGGNYEQYF
TRBV5-1,TRBJ2-1,few,CASSFSQEQFF
TRBV7-2,TRBJ2-7,.,CASSRTVGPYEQYF
TRBV4-2,TRBJ2-7,.,CASSQLNRGGQGYEQYF
TRBV5-4,TRBJ2-7,few,CASSLAPGGVNEQYF
TRBV30,TRBJ2-7,few,CAWRSYSYEQYF
TRBV6-1,TRBJ1-1,.,CASSERPDLEAFF
TRBV7-9,TRBJ2-1,few,CASSGVKRASSYNEQFF
TRBV20-1,TRBJ2-3,few,CSARKDRISTDTQYF
TRBV9,TRBJ2-2,few,CASSPRSPSPFTGELFF
TRBV20-1,TRBJ1-5,.,CSAREGAAYSNQPQHF
TRBV7-8,TRBJ2-1,few,CASSLEARRRNEQFF
TRBV11-2,TRBJ2-1,once,CASSSRVSGNEQFF
TRBV7-9,TRBJ2-1,large,CASSLLGAEQFF
TRBV24-1,TRBJ2-4,.,CATSDLDRNIQYF
TRBV5-1,TRBJ2-7,few,CASSSAGGYEQYF
TRBV12-3/TRBV12-4,TRBJ2-4,few,CASSPYPGTGSSKNIQYF
TRBV20-1,TRBJ1-5,.,CSAARGEPAQHF
TRBV2,TRBJ2-2,.,CASRNRVWNTGELFF
TRBV2,TRBJ2-4,few,CASRPNPGGKNIQYF
TRBV2,TRBJ1-5,.,CASRRTGNQPQHF
TRBV29-1,TRBJ2-1,.,CSGFPGGVRYNEQFF
TRBV4-3,TRBJ2-7,few,CASSQGTSQFYEQYF
TRBV5-4,TRBJ2-7,.,CASSLAITGEQYF
TRBV7-6,TRBJ2-2,.,CASSLRDGELFF
TRBV11-2,TRBJ2-1,.,CASRQGLAGGYNEQFF
TRBV5-1,TRBJ1-4,.,CASSLTGQSTNEKLFF
TRBV5-4,TRBJ2-5,once,CASSSKREGRETQYF
TRBV18,TRBJ2-3,.,CASSPMASGTDTQYF
TRBV2,TRBJ2-7,few,CASAPGTTYEQYF
TRBV5-1,TRBJ2-7,few,CASSLDGGGAYEQYF
TRBV2,TRBJ1-1,.,CASRVPATGGTEAFF
TRBV15,TRBJ1-5,.,CATSAGITNQPQHF
TRBV3-1,TRBJ2-3,.,CASSRGTTPPTDTQYF
TRBV3-1,TRBJ2-1,once,CASSQAGQGSHNEQFF
TRBV12-3/TRBV12-4,TRBJ2-1,few,CASSSTRSGQFF